This record covers a single T cell receptor (beta chain). Its antigen is not known. Every isolated RNA sample was fully reverse transcribed, so sequencing captured expressed TCRB transcripts. Clones were sequenced by immunoSEQ multiplex PCR, and TCRdb holds only the in-frame ones, with some missing. The table includes 900,000 or so clones, roughly a sixth detected once. Germline values: CDR1 SGHNT, CDR2 YYREEE (reference sequence). The trim removed 2 bases at V and 1 base at J, leaving 8 bases unmatched. The CDR3 spans 17 residues. The sample comes from a study of beta chain features in type 1 diabetes. At the level of the study: There was similarity between patients and healthy donors in age, gender and cell yields.

Whole-study results and caveats: Patients and controls would be equally affected if PCR favored shorter templates. TCRB rearrangement may or may not be influenced by HLA type; here this remained unresolved. There was a moderate but significant shortening of TCRB CDR3s in all four CD4+ subsets of Type 1 diabetes patients.

The chain is built from TRBV5-4 and TRBJ2-3; 9 nucleotides align to TRBD2. The TCR sequence derives from a woman between 18 and 29 years old in good health. The sample consisted of naive CD4+ T cells from blood. The DNA for the CDR3 is TGTGCCAGCAGCTTACCCTTAGCGGGAGTTGGCACAGATACGCAGTATTTT. Encoded protein: CASSLPLAGVGTDTQYF.